The entry that follows covers one T cell receptor beta chain sequence. This sample stems from a study of Ad26.COV2.S vaccination and SARS-CoV-2 variants. Specified treatment: about 20 received Ad26.COV2.S at low or high dose, single or two shots; about five received placebo; per-sample allocation not given. Collection of samples fell on day 63 after the first vaccine or placebo injection. In germline, CDR1 is LGHNA, CDR2 YSLEER. This CDR3 comprises 13 residues. V was pared by 6 bases and J by 8 bases, with 14 bases between. Clones were read by immunoSEQ multiplex PCR, and TCRdb kept only the in-frame ones, dropping some. The sample holds a few hundred thousand clones, approximately 90% seen once.

The chain employs TRBV4-3 and TRBJ2-1; D perhaps matches TRBD1 (5 bases). The TCR originated in a person between 18 and 59 years old who received the Ad26.COV2.S COVID-19 vaccine or a placebo. The source was peripheral blood, collected in a trial of Ad26.COV2.S vaccine versus placebo. CDR3 residues: CASSSNWGYEQFF. The CDR3 bases are TGCGCCAGCAGTTCAAATTGGGGCTATGAGCAGTTCTTC.